The sample holds a few counts of the clone carrying this TCR beta chain. The data belong to a study of blood T cells in healthy people across ages. Germline V gene data show CDR1 as SGHNT and CDR2 as YYREEE (reference sequence). CDR3 size: 14 residues. J lost 5 bases, V lost 4 bases, and 7 bases had no gene match. RNA extraction gave at least 5 micrograms of total RNA per sample. Together with a sample-barcoded 5' primer, a J-beta primer mix was included in a second PCR lasting about 6 to 12 cycles. In TCRdb, the 5' RACE reads were re-called with MiXCR into one record per CDR3 protein. The sample includes approximately 810,000 distinct CDR3 sequences, 25% to 30% of them seen just once.

The chain recombines TRBV5-4 with TRBJ2-5; 8 nucleotides align to TRBD2. Sequencing was performed on blood. The source of this sequence is a woman older than 75 in good health. CDR3 bases: TGTGCCAGCAGCCCAACTAGCGGAAGGGAGACCCAGTACTTC. Protein: CASSPTSGRETQYF.